The clone carrying this T cell receptor beta chain appeared a single time. Its antigen is unidentified. The sample comes from a study of T cell repertoires in cytomegalovirus infection. Study-level information: Public TCR beta signatures provided an indication of both CMV infection and a matching HLA type. Study-wide results and caveats: CMV-specific TCR beta clonotypes restricted by HLA-C were the ones dominating the ex vivo response. Pooled public TCR beta family frequency picked out CMV carriers with the relevant HLA.

TCRdb processed the reads anew with MiXCR; each CDR3 protein has one entry. Of around 180,000 distinct CDR3 sequences listed, 28% were seen once; the top ten hold roughly 32%. The CDR3 is 14 amino acids. V shed 6 bases and J 8 bases; nucleotides not matched to a gene: 10. Germline CDR1 DFQATT, CDR2 SNEGSKA (reference sequence). This chain joins TRBV20-1 and TRBJ1-2; 12 nucleotides agree with TRBD1. The specimen sequenced was PBMCs. The receptor comes from a human donor in good health (CMV status not recorded). Some clones in this sample may be carry-over from other donors' samples. This chain's CDR3 is CSATGTGGNRGYTF. CDR3 nucleotides: TGCAGTGCCACCGGGACAGGGGGCAATAGGGGCTACACCTTC.